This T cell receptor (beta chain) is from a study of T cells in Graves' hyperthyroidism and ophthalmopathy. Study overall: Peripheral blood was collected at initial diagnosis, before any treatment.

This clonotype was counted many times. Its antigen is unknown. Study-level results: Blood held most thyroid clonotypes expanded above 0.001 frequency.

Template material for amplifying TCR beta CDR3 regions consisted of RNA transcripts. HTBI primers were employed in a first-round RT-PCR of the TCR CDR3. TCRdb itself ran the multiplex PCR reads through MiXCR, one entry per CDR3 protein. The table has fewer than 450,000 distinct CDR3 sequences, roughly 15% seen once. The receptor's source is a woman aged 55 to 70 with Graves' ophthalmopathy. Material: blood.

CDR3 loop: CSAQTGWGLGEKLFF. CDR3 DNA sequence: TGCAGTGCCCAAACGGGGTGGGGCTTGGGTGAAAAACTGTTTTTT. The V and J genes are TRBV20-1 and TRBJ1-4, with TRBD1 as a possible D gene (5 bases). Germline V gene data show CDR1 as DFQATT and CDR2 as SNEGSKA (reference sequence). The CDR3 covers 15 residues. V was shortened by 6 bases and J by 7 bases, with 21 bases between the two germline ends.